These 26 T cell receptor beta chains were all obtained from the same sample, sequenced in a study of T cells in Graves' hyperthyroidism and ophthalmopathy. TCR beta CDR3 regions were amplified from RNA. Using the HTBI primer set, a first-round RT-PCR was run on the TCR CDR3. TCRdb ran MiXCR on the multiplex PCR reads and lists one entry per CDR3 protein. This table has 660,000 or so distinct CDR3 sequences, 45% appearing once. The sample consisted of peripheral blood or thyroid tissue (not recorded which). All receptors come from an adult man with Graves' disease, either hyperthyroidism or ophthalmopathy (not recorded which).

The CDR3: CATSRELAGAHYEQYF. The CDR3 DNA reads TGTGCCACCAGCAGAGAACTAGCGGGGGCACACTACGAGCAGTACTTC. The chain couples TRBV15 to TRBJ2-7; 11 bases fit TRBD2. CDR3 size: 16 residues. Germline V gives CDR1 LNHNV, CDR2 YYDKDF (reference sequence). The V segment lost 0 bases and the J segment 3 bases; nucleotides outside the gene matches: 4.

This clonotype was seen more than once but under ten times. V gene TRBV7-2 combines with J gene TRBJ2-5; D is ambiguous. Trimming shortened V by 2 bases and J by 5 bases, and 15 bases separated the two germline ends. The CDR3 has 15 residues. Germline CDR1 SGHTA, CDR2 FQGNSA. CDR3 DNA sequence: TGTGCCAGCAGCTTATTTGGCAGCCGGGCGGAGACCCAGTACTTC. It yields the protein CASSLFGSRAETQYF.

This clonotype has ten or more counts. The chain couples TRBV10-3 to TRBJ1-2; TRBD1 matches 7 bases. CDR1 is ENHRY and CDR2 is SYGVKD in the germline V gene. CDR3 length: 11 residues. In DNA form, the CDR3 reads TGTGCTGCAGGGGGTGTACGTGGCTACACCTTC. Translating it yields CAAGGVRGYTF.

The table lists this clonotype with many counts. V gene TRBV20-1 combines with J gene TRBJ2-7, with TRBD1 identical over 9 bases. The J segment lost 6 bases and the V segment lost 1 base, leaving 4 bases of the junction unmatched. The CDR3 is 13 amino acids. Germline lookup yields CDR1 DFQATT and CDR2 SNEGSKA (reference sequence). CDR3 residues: CSARGGTGPEQYF. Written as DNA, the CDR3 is TGCAGTGCTAGAGGGGGGACAGGGCCCGAGCAGTACTTC.

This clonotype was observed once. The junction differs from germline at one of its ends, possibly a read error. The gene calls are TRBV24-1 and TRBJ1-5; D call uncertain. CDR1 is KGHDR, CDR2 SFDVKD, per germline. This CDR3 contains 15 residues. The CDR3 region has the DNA TGTGCCAGCAGTTTATACGGCGAGGGTGTTCAGCCCCAGCATTTT. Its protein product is CASSLYGEGVQPQHF.

CDR3 region: CSVATRSRGREAFF. The CDR3 DNA sequence: TGCAGCGTCGCCACCCGATCTCGAGGGCGAGAAGCTTTCTTT. The chain recombines TRBV29-1 with TRBJ1-1; D uncertain. CDR3 size: 14 residues. Trimming stripped 6 bases from V and 8 bases from J, with 22 bases between. Per germline, CDR1 SQVTM and CDR2 ANQGSEA.

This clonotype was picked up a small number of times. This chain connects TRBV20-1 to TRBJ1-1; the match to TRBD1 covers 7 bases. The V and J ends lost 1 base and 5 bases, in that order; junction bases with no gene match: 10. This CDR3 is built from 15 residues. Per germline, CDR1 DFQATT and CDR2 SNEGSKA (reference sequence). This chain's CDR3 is CSARVWRTGDTEAFF. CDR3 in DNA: TGCAGTGCTAGAGTTTGGAGGACAGGCGATACTGAAGCTTTCTTT.

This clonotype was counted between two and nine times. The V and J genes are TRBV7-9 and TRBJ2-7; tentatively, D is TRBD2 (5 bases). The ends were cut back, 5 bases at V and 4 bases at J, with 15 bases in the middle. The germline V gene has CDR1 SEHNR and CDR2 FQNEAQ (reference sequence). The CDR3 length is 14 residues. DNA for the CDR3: TGTGCCAGCAGCCCAACTTACGAGGGATACGAGCAGTACTTC. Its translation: CASSPTYEGYEQYF. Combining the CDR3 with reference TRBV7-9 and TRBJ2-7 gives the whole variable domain DTGVSQNPRHKITKRGQNVTFRCDPISEHNRLYWYRQTLGQGPEFLTYFQNEAQLEKSRLLSDRFSAERPKGSFSTLEIQRTEQGDSAMYLCASSPTYEGYEQYFGPGTRLTVT.

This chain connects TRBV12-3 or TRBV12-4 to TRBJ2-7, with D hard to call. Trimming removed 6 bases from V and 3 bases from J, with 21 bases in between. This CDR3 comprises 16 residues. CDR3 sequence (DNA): TGTGCCAGCAGCCCCGATCCACAGAGTTCCGGCTACGAGCAGTACTTC. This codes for CASSPDPQSSGYEQYF.

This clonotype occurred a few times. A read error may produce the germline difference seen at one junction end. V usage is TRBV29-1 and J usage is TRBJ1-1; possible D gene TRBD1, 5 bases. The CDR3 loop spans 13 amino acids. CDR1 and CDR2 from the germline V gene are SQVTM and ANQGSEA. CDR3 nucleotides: TGCAGCGTTGAATCGCAGGGTGGATTTGAAGCTCTCTTT. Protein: CSVESQGGFEALF.

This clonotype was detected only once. The DNA of the CDR3 is TGTGCCAGCAGTGCTAGGGGGACTAGCGGGACCCAAGAGACCCAGTACTTC. This codes for CASSARGTSGTQETQYF. V is TRBV2 and J is TRBJ2-5; the match to TRBD2 covers 13 bases. The trim removed 4 bases at V and 1 base at J, leaving 6 bases unmatched. This CDR3 is built from 17 residues. The germline CDR1 and CDR2 sequences are SNHLY and FYNNEI. The variable domain in full, with the rest retrieved from reference TRBV2 and TRBJ2-5, is EPEVTQTPSHQVTQMGQEVILRCVPISNHLYFYWYRQILGQKVEFLVSFYNNEISEKSEIFDDQFSVERPDGSNFTLKIRSTKLEDSAMYFCASSARGTSGTQETQYFGPGTRLLVL.

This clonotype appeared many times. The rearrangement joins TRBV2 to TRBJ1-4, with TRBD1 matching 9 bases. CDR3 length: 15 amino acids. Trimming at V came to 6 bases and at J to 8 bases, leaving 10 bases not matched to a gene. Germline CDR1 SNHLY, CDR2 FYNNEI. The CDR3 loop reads CASRALTGGNEKLFF. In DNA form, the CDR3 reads TGTGCCAGCAGGGCCCTGACAGGGGGAAACGAAAAACTGTTTTTT.

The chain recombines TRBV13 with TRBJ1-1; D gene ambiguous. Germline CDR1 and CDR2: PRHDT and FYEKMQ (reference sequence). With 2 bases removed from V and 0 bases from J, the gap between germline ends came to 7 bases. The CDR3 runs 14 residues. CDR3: CASSLNNMNTEAFF. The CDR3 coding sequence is TGTGCCAGCAGCTTAAACAACATGAACACTGAAGCTTTCTTT.

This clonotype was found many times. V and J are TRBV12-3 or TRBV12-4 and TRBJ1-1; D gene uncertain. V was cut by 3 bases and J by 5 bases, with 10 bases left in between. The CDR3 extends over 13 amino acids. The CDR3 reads CASSLGLRTEAFF. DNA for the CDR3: TGTGCCAGCAGTTTGGGCCTTAGGACTGAAGCTTTCTTT.

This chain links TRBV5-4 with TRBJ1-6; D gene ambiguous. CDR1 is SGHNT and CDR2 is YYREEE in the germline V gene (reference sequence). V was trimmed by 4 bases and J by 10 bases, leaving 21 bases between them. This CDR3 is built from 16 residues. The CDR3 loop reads CASSHFRLGEGSPLHF. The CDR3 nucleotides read TGTGCCAGCAGCCATTTCAGGTTGGGCGAGGGCTCACCCCTCCACTTT. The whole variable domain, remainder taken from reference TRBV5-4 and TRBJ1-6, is ETGVTQSPTHLIKTRGQQVTLRCSSQSGHNTVSWYQQALGQGPQFIFQYYREEENGRGNFPPRFSGLQFPNYSSELNVNALELDDSALYLCASSHFRLGEGSPLHFGNGTRLTVT.

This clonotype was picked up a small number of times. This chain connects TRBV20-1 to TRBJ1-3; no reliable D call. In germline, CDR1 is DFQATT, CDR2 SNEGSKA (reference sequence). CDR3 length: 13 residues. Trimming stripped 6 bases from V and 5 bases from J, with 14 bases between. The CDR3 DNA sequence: TGCAGTGCGCAAGTTCTCAGTAGAAACACCATATATTTT. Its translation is CSAQVLSRNTIYF.

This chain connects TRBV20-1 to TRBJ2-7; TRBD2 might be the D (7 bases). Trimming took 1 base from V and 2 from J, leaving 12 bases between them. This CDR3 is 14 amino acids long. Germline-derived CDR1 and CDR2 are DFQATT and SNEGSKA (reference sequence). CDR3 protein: CSARGGGGTYEQYF. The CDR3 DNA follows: TGCAGTGCTAGAGGTGGGGGGGGCACCTACGAGCAGTACTTC.

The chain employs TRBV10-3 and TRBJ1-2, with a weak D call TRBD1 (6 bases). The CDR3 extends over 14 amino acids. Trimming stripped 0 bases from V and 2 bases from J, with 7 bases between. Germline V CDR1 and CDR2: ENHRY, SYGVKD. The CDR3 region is CAISESGANYGYTF. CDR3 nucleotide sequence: TGTGCCATCAGTGAGTCGGGGGCCAACTATGGCTACACCTTC.

In DNA form, the CDR3 reads TGTGCCAGCAGTACCCGGACAGGTGAGCAGTACTTC. Protein product: CASSTRTGEQYF. V usage is TRBV6-5 and J usage is TRBJ2-7, with 7 nucleotides matching TRBD1. Germline loops: CDR1 MNHEY, CDR2 SVGAGI. Losses at the gene ends were 5 bases for V and 7 bases for J; bases not matched to a gene: 5. This CDR3 contains 12 residues.

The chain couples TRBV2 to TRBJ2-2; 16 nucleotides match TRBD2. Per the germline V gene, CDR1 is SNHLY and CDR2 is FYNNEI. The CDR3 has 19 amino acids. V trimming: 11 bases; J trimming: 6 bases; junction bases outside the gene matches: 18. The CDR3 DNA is TGTGCCTCCAGGAACCCAATTGGGACTAGCGGGGGGGGGGCCGGGGAGCTGTTTTTT. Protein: CASRNPIGTSGGGAGELFF.

The DNA for the CDR3 is TGTGCCATCAGTGACACCGGGCCCGAAAAACTGTTTTTT. Translated: CAISDTGPEKLFF. The chain joins TRBV10-3 to TRBJ1-4; D unresolved. V lost 3 bases, J lost 8 bases, and 10 bases lay in between. CDR3 length: 13 residues. Germline CDR1 and CDR2: ENHRY and SYGVKD.

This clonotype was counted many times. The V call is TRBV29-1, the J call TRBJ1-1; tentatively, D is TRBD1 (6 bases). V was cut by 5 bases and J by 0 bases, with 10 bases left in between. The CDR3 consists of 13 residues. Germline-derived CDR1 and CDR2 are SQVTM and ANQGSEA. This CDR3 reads CSVLGQMNTEAFF. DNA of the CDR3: TGCAGCGTTCTTGGACAGATGAACACTGAAGCTTTCTTT.

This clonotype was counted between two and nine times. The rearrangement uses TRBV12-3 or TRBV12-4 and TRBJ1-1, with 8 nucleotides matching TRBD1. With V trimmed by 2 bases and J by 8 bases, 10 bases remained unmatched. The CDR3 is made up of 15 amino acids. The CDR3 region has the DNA TGTGCCAGCAGTTTAACGTCTCAGGGGGCCATCGAAGCTTTCTTT. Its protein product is CASSLTSQGAIEAFF.

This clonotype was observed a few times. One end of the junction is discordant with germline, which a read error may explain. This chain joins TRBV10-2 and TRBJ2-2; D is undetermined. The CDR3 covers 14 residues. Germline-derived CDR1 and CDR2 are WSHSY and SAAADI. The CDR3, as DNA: TGTGCCAGCAGCCAAGATGGTTCCGTCGGGGAGCTGTTTTTT. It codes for CASSQDGSVGELFF.

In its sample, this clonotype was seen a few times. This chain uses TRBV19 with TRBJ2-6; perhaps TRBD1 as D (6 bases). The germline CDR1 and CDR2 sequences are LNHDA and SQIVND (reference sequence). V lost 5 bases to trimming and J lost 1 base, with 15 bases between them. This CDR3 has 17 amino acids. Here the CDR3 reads CASSDRSWGSGANVLTF. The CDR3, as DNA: TGTGCCAGTAGTGACAGGTCATGGGGTTCTGGGGCCAACGTCCTGACTTTC.

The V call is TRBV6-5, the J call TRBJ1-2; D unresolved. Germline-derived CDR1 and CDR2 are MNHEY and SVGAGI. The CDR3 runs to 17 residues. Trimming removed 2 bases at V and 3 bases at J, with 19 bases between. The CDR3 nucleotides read TGTGCCAGCAGTTACCGTAGACGGGTGGAGGCTCACTATGGCTACACCTTC. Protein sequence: CASSYRRRVEAHYGYTF.